This record looks at one TCR beta chain sequence and its context. Its antigen is unidentified. These data come from a study of lymphopenia after photon versus proton radiotherapy. This CDR3 is 15 amino acids long. The ends were cut back, 0 bases at V and 5 bases at J, with 10 bases in the middle. Germline V gives CDR1 MGHRA, CDR2 YSYEKL. Clones were read by immunoSEQ multiplex PCR, and TCRdb kept only the in-frame ones, dropping some. The repertoire consists of about 160,000 clones, with about nine tenths occurring once and the leading ten covering less than 6%. The study, taken as a whole, reports: Post-nadir diversity loss with photons came from oligoclonal expansion, particularly CD8+ Temra cells.

The rearrangement links TRBV4-1 to TRBJ1-4, with a possible D match to TRBD1 (5 bases). This material consisted of peripheral blood, taken from a patient treated with photon-based radiotherapy. The source of this sequence is a man between 45 and 60 years old with gastric cancer. CDR3 sequence (DNA): TGCGCCAGCAGCCAAGACGGGGCAGGAAATGAAAAACTGTTTTTT. This sequence encodes CASSQDGAGNEKLFF.